Listed here is a single T cell receptor (beta chain). Antigen: not known. Genomic DNA (from each subset) was split evenly across several immunoSEQ plates. Only in-frame clones appear in the TCRdb table, and some are missing; sequencing was by immunoSEQ multiplex PCR. The table lists around 1,900,000 clones, just under 95% of them singletons. These data come from a study of shared clonotypes between healthy human individuals. Study findings and constraints: Large depth notwithstanding, sorted-subset sequencing proved incomplete by rarefaction.

CD45RO-negative cells were positively selected for CCR7, leaving out terminally differentiated effector memory CD45RA+ cells. Adults of Caucasian background living in Nashville, Tennessee made up all donors. The ends were cut back, 5 bases at V and 0 bases at J, with 17 bases in the middle. The length of the CDR3 is 17 residues. Germline CDR1 is MDHEN and CDR2 is SYDVKM. Sequences were obtained from naive CD8+ T cells from PBMCs. The rearrangement uses TRBV28 and TRBJ1-5; a possible D gene is TRBD1 (5 bases). This clonotype was sampled from a man aged 18 to 30 in good health. Some clones in this sample may be carry-over from other donors' samples. CDR3 region: CASSEFMGTGSNQPQHF. The CDR3 DNA reads TGTGCCAGCAGTGAGTTTATGGGGACCGGTAGCAATCAGCCCCAGCATTTT. Together with reference TRBV28 and TRBJ1-5, the CDR3 gives the full variable domain: DVKVTQSSRYLVKRTGEKVFLECVQDMDHENMFWYRQDPGLGLRLIYFSYDVKMKEKGDIPEGYSVSREKKERFSLILESASTNQTSMYLCASSEFMGTGSNQPQHFGDGTRLSIL.